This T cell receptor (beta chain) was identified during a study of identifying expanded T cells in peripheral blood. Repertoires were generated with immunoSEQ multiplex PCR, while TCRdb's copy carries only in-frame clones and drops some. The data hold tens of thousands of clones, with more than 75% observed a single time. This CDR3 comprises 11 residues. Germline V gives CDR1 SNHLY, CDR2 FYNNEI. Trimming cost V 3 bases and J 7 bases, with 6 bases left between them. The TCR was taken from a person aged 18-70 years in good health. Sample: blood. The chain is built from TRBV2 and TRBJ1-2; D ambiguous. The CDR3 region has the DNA TGTGCCAGCAGTGATATCGGTGGCTACACCTTC. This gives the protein CASSDIGGYTF.